This is a list of T cell receptor beta chains from one sample in a study of blood T cell repertoires in COVID-19. The assay was immunoSEQ multiplex PCR, and TCRdb's table has in-frame clones only and misses some. The sample holds 120,000 or so clones; approximately 85% are singletons and the top ten take more than 6.5%. The sequenced material came from peripheral blood. These receptors originate from a man older than 75 with active or convalescent COVID-19. CDR3s include the opening cysteine and the closing phenylalanine or tryptophan. The order of the fields is D gene, V gene, clone size, J gene, CDR3 length, CDR3 protein, CDR3 DNA. The D gene is left open where the match is weak. For some rows the clone size is stated as once, few or many, or as a class when expanded; others skip it.

d_call: .
v_call: TRBV30
clone_size: .
j_call: TRBJ1-1
cdr3_length: 12
cdr3_aa: CAWSWTRAEAFF
cdr3_nt: TGTGCCTGGAGTTGGACACGAGCTGAAGCTTTCTTT

d_call: .
v_call: TRBV7-6
clone_size: once
j_call: TRBJ2-6
cdr3_length: 20
cdr3_aa: CASSLEDTGRLGSGANVLTF
cdr3_nt: TGTGCCAGCAGCTTAGAGGATACAGGGCGCCTAGGCTCTGGGGCCAACGTCCTGACTTTC

d_call: TRBD2
v_call: TRBV7-2
clone_size: .
j_call: TRBJ2-1
cdr3_length: 17
cdr3_aa: CASSRTSGGAYINEQFF
cdr3_nt: TGTGCCAGCAGCCGGACTAGCGGGGGGGCTTATATCAATGAGCAGTTCTTC

d_call: .
v_call: TRBV25-1
clone_size: .
j_call: TRBJ1-2
cdr3_length: 17
cdr3_aa: CASSESSSGPYDYGYTF
cdr3_nt: TGTGCCAGCAGTGAATCCTCTAGTGGTCCCTACGACTATGGCTACACCTTC

d_call: TRBD2
v_call: TRBV3-1/TRBV3-2
clone_size: .
j_call: TRBJ2-1
cdr3_length: 14
cdr3_aa: CASSDPGLFNEQFF
cdr3_nt: TGTGCCAGCAGCGATCCGGGACTATTCAATGAGCAGTTCTTC

d_call: TRBD2
v_call: TRBV4-1
clone_size: .
j_call: TRBJ2-6
cdr3_length: 20
cdr3_aa: CASSQLGRLADISGANVLTF
cdr3_nt: TGCGCCAGCAGCCAGCTGGGGAGACTAGCGGATATCTCTGGGGCCAACGTCCTGACTTTC

d_call: TRBD1
v_call: TRBV27
clone_size: .
j_call: TRBJ1-5
cdr3_length: 13
cdr3_aa: CASSRGREQPQHF
cdr3_nt: TGTGCCAGCAGTAGGGGGCGTGAGCAGCCCCAGCATTTT

d_call: .
v_call: TRBV11-2
clone_size: .
j_call: TRBJ2-7
cdr3_length: 13
cdr3_aa: CASSHPSSYEQYF
cdr3_nt: TGTGCCAGCAGCCACCCGAGCTCCTACGAGCAGTACTTC

d_call: TRBD1
v_call: TRBV19
clone_size: once
j_call: TRBJ1-1
cdr3_length: 14
cdr3_aa: CASRKQGAYTEAFF
cdr3_nt: TGTGCCAGTAGGAAACAGGGGGCGTACACTGAAGCTTTCTTT

d_call: TRBD1
v_call: TRBV30
clone_size: .
j_call: TRBJ1-5
cdr3_length: 13
cdr3_aa: CAWSGQGREPQHF
cdr3_nt: TGTGCCTGGAGCGGACAGGGTAGGGAGCCCCAGCATTTT

d_call: TRBD2
v_call: TRBV5-4
clone_size: .
j_call: TRBJ2-7
cdr3_length: 13
cdr3_aa: CASSASGIYEQYF
cdr3_nt: TGTGCCAGCAGCGCTAGCGGGATCTACGAGCAGTACTTC

d_call: .
v_call: TRBV7-2
clone_size: .
j_call: TRBJ2-5
cdr3_length: 14
cdr3_aa: CASSLVGGPETQYF
cdr3_nt: TGTGCCAGCAGCTTAGTGGGGGGGCCGGAGACCCAGTACTTC

d_call: .
v_call: TRBV5-1
clone_size: .
j_call: TRBJ1-1
cdr3_length: 15
cdr3_aa: CASSLSVGWDTEAFF
cdr3_nt: TGCGCCAGCAGCTTGTCGGTCGGGTGGGACACTGAAGCTTTCTTT

d_call: .
v_call: TRBV7-9
clone_size: .
j_call: TRBJ1-1
cdr3_length: 13
cdr3_aa: CASSFQGGTEAFF
cdr3_nt: TGTGCCAGCAGCTTTCAGGGAGGGACTGAAGCTTTCTTT

d_call: TRBD1
v_call: TRBV4-3
clone_size: .
j_call: TRBJ1-1
cdr3_length: 16
cdr3_aa: CASSQDQGALNTEAFF
cdr3_nt: TGCGCCAGCAGCCAAGACCAGGGGGCTTTGAACACTGAAGCTTTCTTT

d_call: .
v_call: TRBV24-1
clone_size: once
j_call: TRBJ2-1
cdr3_length: 12
cdr3_aa: CATSDLYNEQFF
cdr3_nt: TGTGCCACCAGTGATCTATACAATGAGCAGTTCTTC

d_call: .
v_call: TRBV7-6
clone_size: .
j_call: TRBJ2-2
cdr3_length: 13
cdr3_aa: CASSQIYPGELFF
cdr3_nt: TGTGCCAGCAGCCAAATCTACCCCGGGGAGCTGTTTTTT

d_call: TRBD1
v_call: TRBV7-3
clone_size: once
j_call: TRBJ2-2
cdr3_length: 20
cdr3_aa: CASSVSTTGGVFANTGELFF
cdr3_nt: TGTGCCAGCAGCGTATCGACGACAGGGGGCGTGTTCGCGAACACCGGGGAGCTGTTTTTT

d_call: TRBD1
v_call: TRBV7-9
clone_size: .
j_call: TRBJ2-7
cdr3_length: 12
cdr3_aa: CASRTGMYEQYF
cdr3_nt: TGTGCCAGCAGGACAGGGATGTACGAGCAGTACTTC

d_call: TRBD2
v_call: TRBV30
clone_size: .
j_call: TRBJ2-5
cdr3_length: 17
cdr3_aa: CAWSDGLAGGQRETQYF
cdr3_nt: TGTGCCTGGAGTGATGGACTAGCGGGGGGGCAGCGGGAGACCCAGTACTTC

d_call: TRBD2
v_call: TRBV7-6
clone_size: .
j_call: TRBJ2-5
cdr3_length: 14
cdr3_aa: CASSFGGSGETQYF
cdr3_nt: TGTGCCAGCAGCTTCGGGGGGAGCGGGGAGACCCAGTACTTC

d_call: TRBD1
v_call: TRBV3-1/TRBV3-2
clone_size: .
j_call: TRBJ2-2
cdr3_length: 18
cdr3_aa: CASSQPGQGAMGTGELFF
cdr3_nt: TGTGCCAGCAGCCAACCGGGACAGGGGGCGATGGGAACCGGGGAGCTGTTTTTT

d_call: .
v_call: TRBV19
clone_size: .
j_call: TRBJ2-7
cdr3_length: 12
cdr3_aa: CASQNRVNEQYF
cdr3_nt: TGTGCCAGCCAAAACAGGGTCAACGAGCAGTACTTC

d_call: .
v_call: TRBV7-2
clone_size: .
j_call: TRBJ2-5
cdr3_length: 16
cdr3_aa: CASSSIADKYQETQYF
cdr3_nt: TGTGCCAGCAGCTCAATAGCGGATAAGTACCAAGAGACCCAGTACTTC

d_call: TRBD2
v_call: TRBV9
clone_size: .
j_call: TRBJ2-1
cdr3_length: 15
cdr3_aa: CASSVSGSSYNEQFF
cdr3_nt: TGTGCCAGCAGCGTGAGCGGGAGCTCCTACAATGAGCAGTTCTTC

d_call: .
v_call: TRBV9
clone_size: .
j_call: TRBJ2-2
cdr3_length: 16
cdr3_aa: CASSVLPSGDTGELFF
cdr3_nt: TGTGCCAGCAGTGTACTCCCGTCAGGGGACACCGGGGAGCTGTTTTTT

d_call: TRBD2
v_call: TRBV12-5
clone_size: once
j_call: TRBJ2-1
cdr3_length: 15
cdr3_aa: CASGFGGSSYNEQFF
cdr3_nt: TGTGCTAGTGGTTTTGGCGGGAGCTCCTACAATGAGCAGTTCTTC

d_call: TRBD2
v_call: TRBV20-1
clone_size: .
j_call: TRBJ2-5
cdr3_length: 16
cdr3_aa: CSASLGGGAGQETQYF
cdr3_nt: TGCAGTGCTAGTCTTGGCGGGGGGGCGGGCCAAGAGACCCAGTACTTC

d_call: TRBD1
v_call: TRBV5-4
clone_size: .
j_call: TRBJ2-2
cdr3_length: 15
cdr3_aa: CASSWGQGDTGELFF
cdr3_nt: TGTGCCAGCAGCTGGGGACAGGGGGACACCGGGGAGCTGTTTTTT

d_call: TRBD2
v_call: TRBV14
clone_size: .
j_call: TRBJ2-1
cdr3_length: 16
cdr3_aa: CASSKRLAGGSYEQFF
cdr3_nt: TGTGCCAGCAGCAAGAGACTAGCGGGAGGAAGTTATGAGCAGTTCTTC

d_call: .
v_call: TRBV7-2
clone_size: .
j_call: TRBJ2-5
cdr3_length: 15
cdr3_aa: CASSLGGSLRETQYF
cdr3_nt: TGTGCCAGCAGCTTAGGAGGCAGTCTAAGGGAGACCCAGTACTTC

d_call: TRBD1
v_call: TRBV29-1
clone_size: .
j_call: TRBJ1-2
cdr3_length: 12
cdr3_aa: CSVAPTGFGYTF
cdr3_nt: TGCAGCGTTGCCCCGACAGGGTTCGGCTACACCTTC